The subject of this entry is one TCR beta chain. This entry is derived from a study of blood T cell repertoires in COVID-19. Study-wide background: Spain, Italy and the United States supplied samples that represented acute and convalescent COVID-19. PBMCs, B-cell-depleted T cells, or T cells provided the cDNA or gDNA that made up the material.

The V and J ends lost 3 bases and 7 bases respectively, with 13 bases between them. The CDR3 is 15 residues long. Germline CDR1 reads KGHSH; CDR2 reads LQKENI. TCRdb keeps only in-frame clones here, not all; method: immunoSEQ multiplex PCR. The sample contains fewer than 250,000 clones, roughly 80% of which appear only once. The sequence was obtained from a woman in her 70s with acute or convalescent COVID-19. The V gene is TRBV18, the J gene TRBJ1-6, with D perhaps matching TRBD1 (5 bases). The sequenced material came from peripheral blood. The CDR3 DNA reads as TGTGCCAGCTCACCTTCGCAGGGCGTCAATTCACCCCTCCACTTT. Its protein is CASSPSQGVNSPLHF.